The 19 T cell receptor beta chains below all came from one sample that was sequenced in a study of blood T cell repertoires in COVID-19. The assay was immunoSEQ multiplex PCR, and TCRdb's table has in-frame clones only and misses some. Of fewer than 90,000 clones listed, about 95% are singletons. Specimen: peripheral blood. These receptor sequences come from a human donor with active COVID-19. The donor label of this sample is uncertain.

The gene calls are TRBV6-2 or TRBV6-3 and TRBJ2-7; D remains ambiguous. The V end was cut by 2 bases, the J end by 0 bases, with 11 bases between. This CDR3 comprises 15 residues. Germline V gives CDR1 MNHEY, CDR2 SVGEGT. The CDR3 here is CASSYETSSSYEQYF. The CDR3 region has the DNA TGTGCCAGCAGTTACGAGACTTCTAGCTCCTACGAGCAGTACTTC.

This chain connects TRBV12-3 or TRBV12-4 to TRBJ1-4, with 7 bases identical to TRBD1. The V and J ends lost 7 bases and 8 bases, in that order; junction bases with no gene match: 1. This CDR3 comprises 11 residues. DNA for the CDR3: TGTGCCAGCACACAGGGGGAAAAACTGTTTTTT. Translation gives CASTQGEKLFF.

A single count supports this clone. V is TRBV7-2 and J is TRBJ2-1, with D possibly TRBD2 on 6 matching bases. Per germline, CDR1 SGHTA and CDR2 FQGNSA. The germline V and J ends were trimmed by 0 bases and 1 base, with 10 bases remaining between them. The CDR3 runs to 16 residues. The CDR3 reads CASSLAETSSYNEQFF. As DNA, the CDR3 is TGTGCCAGCAGCTTAGCTGAGACTAGTTCCTACAATGAGCAGTTCTTC. The variable domain in full, with the rest retrieved from reference TRBV7-2 and TRBJ2-1, is GAGVSQSPSNKVTEKGKDVELRCDPISGHTALYWYRQSLGQGLEFLIYFQGNSAPDKSGLPSDRFSAERTGGSVSTLTIQRTQQEDSAVYLCASSLAETSSYNEQFFGPGTRLTVL.

The J gene is TRBJ2-1, the V gene TRBV24-1; 12 bases agree with TRBD2. The CDR3 runs to 17 residues. V lost 3 bases, J lost 7 bases, and 9 bases stayed unmatched. Germline CDR1 reads KGHDR; CDR2 reads SFDVKD. In nucleotides, the CDR3 is TGTGCCACCAGTGATCCTAAGACTAGCGGGAGTAGGAATGAGCAGTTCTTC. Its translation is CATSDPKTSGSRNEQFF.

This chain joins TRBV28 and TRBJ2-7; 9 nucleotides agree with TRBD1. V gave up 6 bases and J gave up 6 bases; unmatched junction bases: 12. CDR1 and CDR2 (germline): MDHEN, SYDVKM. The CDR3 has 15 residues. The CDR3 reads CASRPSGQGSGEQYF. The DNA of the CDR3 is TGTGCCAGCAGACCCTCGGGACAGGGATCCGGCGAGCAGTACTTC.

This chain joins TRBV7-6 and TRBJ2-7; maybe TRBD2 (6 bases). The CDR3 is 16 amino acids. V shed 5 bases and J shed 4 bases, with 21 bases lying between them. The germline V gene encodes CDR1 SGHVS and CDR2 FNYEAQ. This CDR3 reads CASSPAGRGASYEQYF. The DNA of the CDR3 is TGTGCCAGCAGCCCTGCAGGTCGCGGGGCCTCTTACGAGCAGTACTTC.

The chain is built from TRBV4-3 and TRBJ1-2; D ambiguous. The CDR3 contains 16 residues. The V gene's germline CDR1 is LGHNA and CDR2 YSLEER. V lost 0 bases, J lost 7 bases, and 18 bases lay in between. This chain's CDR3 is CASSQEGQGGRGGYTF. The CDR3 DNA reads as TGCGCCAGCAGCCAAGAAGGTCAAGGAGGGCGAGGTGGCTACACCTTC.

The V call is TRBV27, the J call TRBJ1-2; unclear D gene. Trimming pared 3 bases from V and 8 bases from J, leaving 19 bases between. This CDR3 contains 15 residues. The germline V gene encodes CDR1 MNHEY and CDR2 SMNVEV (reference sequence). CDR3 loop: CASSFIPQAGKGYTF. CDR3 in DNA: TGTGCCAGCAGTTTCATACCCCAAGCGGGGAAAGGCTACACCTTC.

The J gene is TRBJ1-1, the V gene TRBV29-1; D may be TRBD1 (5 bases). Trimming took 4 bases from V and 3 from J, leaving 6 bases between them. Germline V gene data show CDR1 as SQVTM and CDR2 as ANQGSEA. There are 11 residues in the CDR3. The CDR3 spells CSVVGDTEAFF. CDR3 nucleotide sequence: TGCAGCGTTGTAGGGGACACTGAAGCTTTCTTT. Filled out from reference TRBV29-1 and TRBJ1-1, the complete variable domain reads SAVISQKPSRDICQRGTSLTIQCQVDSQVTMMFWYRQQPGQSLTLIATANQGSEATYESGFVIDKFPISRPNLTFSTLTVSNMSPEDSSIYLCSVVGDTEAFFGQGTRLTVV.

The chain recombines TRBV28 with TRBJ2-7, with D uncertain. CDR1 MDHEN and CDR2 SYDVKM come from the germline V gene. The CDR3 contains 15 residues. Trimming removed 3 bases at V and 3 bases at J, with 15 bases between. CDR3 nucleotides: TGTGCCAGCAGTTTTGTTGGGTCCTCGGGCTACGAGCAGTACTTC. Amino acids: CASSFVGSSGYEQYF.

The chain carries TRBV12-5 and TRBJ2-2, with 8 bases identical to TRBD1. The J segment lost 4 bases and the V segment lost 6 bases, leaving 10 bases of the junction unmatched. CDR1 is LGHNT and CDR2 is FRNRAP in the germline V gene. The CDR3 extends over 16 amino acids. The CDR3 sequence is CASGAARGQGTGELFF. For the CDR3, the DNA is TGTGCTAGTGGGGCCGCCAGGGGGCAGGGCACCGGGGAGCTGTTTTTT. The whole variable domain, filled in from reference TRBV12-5 and TRBJ2-2, reads DARVTQTPRHKVTEMGQEVTMRCQPILGHNTVFWYRQTMMQGLELLAYFRNRAPLDDSGMPKDRFSAEMPDATLATLKIQPSEPRDSAVYFCASGAARGQGTGELFFGEGSRLTVL.

The chain combines TRBV6-1 with TRBJ2-4; D might be TRBD1 (6 bases). The CDR3 runs to 15 residues. Trimming cost V 1 base and J 0 bases, with 7 bases left between them. The germline gives CDR1 MNHNS, CDR2 SASEGT. In DNA form, the CDR3 reads TGTGCCAGCAGTGAAGGGGGGCTAGCCAAAAACATTCAGTACTTC. Translating it yields CASSEGGLAKNIQYF.

The chain carries TRBV5-5 and TRBJ2-1, with TRBD2 as a possible D gene (7 bases). The V gene's germline CDR1 is SGHKS and CDR2 YYEKEE (reference sequence). This CDR3 has 18 residues. Trimming left V 0 bases short and J 5 bases short, with 21 bases between. The CDR3 DNA reads as TGTGCCAGCAGCTTGGGGGGGGGCACAGGGAATGAGCACAATGAGCAGTTCTTC. This sequence encodes CASSLGGGTGNEHNEQFF.

The chain links TRBV15 to TRBJ2-5; 16 bases agree with TRBD2. The CDR3 has 17 amino acids. From germline, CDR1 is LNHNV and CDR2 YYDKDF (reference sequence). J lost 2 bases, V lost 9 bases, and 9 bases had no gene match. Here the CDR3 reads CATSGLAGGPGQETQYF. The CDR3 nucleotides read TGTGCCACGTCGGGACTAGCGGGAGGGCCGGGTCAAGAGACCCAGTACTTC.

CDR3 amino acids: CASSPSQARPRDTQYF. The CDR3 DNA is TGTGCCAGCAGCCCTAGCCAGGCCCGGCCCAGGGATACGCAGTATTTT. This chain connects TRBV21-1 to TRBJ2-3; the D call in the table, TRBD2, was not verified against the DNA. TRBV21-1 is a documented pseudogene. This CDR3 has 16 amino acids.

The V gene is TRBV5-1, the J gene TRBJ2-5; weak D call: TRBD1 (8 bases). The V gene's germline CDR1 is SGHRS and CDR2 YFSETQ. The V end was cut by 3 bases, the J end by 5 bases, with 14 bases between. The CDR3 contains 14 residues. Here the CDR3 reads CASSSGQGGETQYF. The CDR3 coding sequence is TGCGCCAGCAGCTCCGGACAGGGAGGGGAGACCCAGTACTTC.

CDR3 in amino acids: CASSFSPSGGGELFF. The CDR3 DNA is TGTGCCAGCAGCTTTAGTCCTAGCGGAGGCGGGGAGCTGTTTTTT. The chain employs TRBV5-4 and TRBJ2-2, with TRBD2 matching over 7 bases. The germline V gene encodes CDR1 SGHNT and CDR2 YYREEE (reference sequence). The CDR3 extends over 15 amino acids. The ends lost 2 bases at V and 7 bases at J; junction bases unmatched: 8. Full variable domain (rest looked up from reference TRBV5-4 and TRBJ2-2): ETGVTQSPTHLIKTRGQQVTLRCSSQSGHNTVSWYQQALGQGPQFIFQYYREEENGRGNFPPRFSGLQFPNYSSELNVNALELDDSALYLCASSFSPSGGGELFFGEGSRLTVL.

This rearrangement joins TRBV13 to TRBJ2-3, with 8 bases that match TRBD1. This CDR3 is built from 15 residues. Germline V lookup: CDR1 PRHDT, CDR2 FYEKMQ (reference sequence). V lost 3 bases and J lost 4; bases outside the gene matches: 6. In DNA form, the CDR3 reads TGTGCCAGCAGCTTCGGAGGACAGGGCGCAGATACGCAGTATTTT. It translates to CASSFGGQGADTQYF.

The V call is TRBV9, the J call TRBJ2-1; TRBD2 agrees at 9 bases. V was clipped by 7 bases and J by 0 bases; unmatched bases: 11. Germline loops: CDR1 SGDLS, CDR2 YYNGEE. This CDR3 spans 17 amino acids. The CDR3 sequence is CASPELAGWSSYNEQFF. DNA for the CDR3: TGTGCCAGCCCCGAGCTAGCGGGATGGAGCTCCTACAATGAGCAGTTCTTC.